The clone carrying this T cell receptor beta chain was counted ten times or more. Relative to the germline gene, one junction end is altered; a read error may explain this. The sample belongs to a study of T cells in Graves' hyperthyroidism and ophthalmopathy. RNA transcripts provided the source from which TCR beta CDR3 regions were amplified. Using the HTBI primer set, a first-round RT-PCR was run on the TCR CDR3. From the multiplex PCR reads, TCRdb called clonotypes with MiXCR, one entry per CDR3 protein. This sample yields around 250,000 distinct CDR3 sequences, of which more than 20% are seen a single time; under 40% belongs to the top ten. Germline V CDR1 and CDR2: MNHEY, SVGAGI. The CDR3 is 13 residues long.

The source material was blood. V gene TRBV6-5 combines with J gene TRBJ1-1, with a weak D call TRBD1 (6 bases). This receptor was identified in a woman in her thirties or forties with Graves' ophthalmopathy. This CDR3 is CASSRGGGTEAFF. The CDR3, as DNA: TGTGCCAGCAGTCGGGGGGGCGGGACTGAAGCCTTCTTT.